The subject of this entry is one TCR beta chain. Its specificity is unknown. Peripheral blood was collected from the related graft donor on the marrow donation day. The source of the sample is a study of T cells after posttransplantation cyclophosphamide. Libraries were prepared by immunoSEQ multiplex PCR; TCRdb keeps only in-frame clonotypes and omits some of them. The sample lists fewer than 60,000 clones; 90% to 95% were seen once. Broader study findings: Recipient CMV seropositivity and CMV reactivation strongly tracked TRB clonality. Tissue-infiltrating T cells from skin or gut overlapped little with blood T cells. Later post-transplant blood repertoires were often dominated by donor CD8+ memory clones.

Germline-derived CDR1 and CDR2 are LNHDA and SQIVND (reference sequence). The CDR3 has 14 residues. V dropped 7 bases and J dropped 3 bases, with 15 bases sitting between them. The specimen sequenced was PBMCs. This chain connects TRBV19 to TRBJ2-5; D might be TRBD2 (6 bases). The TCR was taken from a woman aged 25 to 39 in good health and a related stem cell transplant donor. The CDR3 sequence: CASMGRWEEETQYF. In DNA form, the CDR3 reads TGTGCCAGTATGGGCCGCTGGGAGGAAGAGACCCAGTACTTC.